These 24 T cell receptor beta chains share one sample of origin, sequenced in a study of vaccination and CD4 T cells after COVID-19. The treatment denotes: roughly 11-day PBMC culture with coronavirus spike peptide pools or control peptides (ViraFEST assay). Antigen specificity for these receptors is unknown. Sequenced with the Oncomine TCR Beta short-read assay was DNA taken from cultured CD4+ T cells. One entry per CDR3 protein results from TCRdb running MiXCR on the PCR reads. The sample contains more than 15,000 distinct CDR3 sequences, around 45% of which appear only once. Input material: CD4+ T cells from blood, cultured in vitro. The receptor source for this set is a human donor who had recovered from COVID-19.

This clonotype was picked up a small number of times. CDR3 nucleotide sequence: TGTGCCAGCAGTTACTCAGAGGGGGTTGGAAACACCATATATTTT. Translated, it gives CASSYSEGVGNTIYF. V and J are TRBV6-5 and TRBJ1-3; D may be TRBD1 (6 bases). The CDR3 has 15 amino acids. With 0 bases removed from V and 3 bases from J, the gap between germline ends came to 9 bases. Germline values: CDR1 MNHEY, CDR2 SVGAGI.

This clonotype was seen a handful of times. V usage is TRBV7-3 and J usage is TRBJ2-5; D tentatively fits TRBD1 or TRBD2 (5 bases each). The CDR3 sequence is 14 residues long. Germline loops: CDR1 SGHTA, CDR2 FQGTGA. V was cut by 1 base and J by 2 bases, with 8 bases left in between. The CDR3 nucleotides read TGTGCCAGCAGCTTAAATGGGGGACAAGAGACCCAGTACTTC. Its translation is CASSLNGGQETQYF.

This clonotype was detected a few times. The V call is TRBV11-2, the J call TRBJ2-5; tentatively, D is TRBD2 (5 bases). The CDR3 length is 17 residues. CDR1 and CDR2 (germline): SGHAT, FQNNGV. V dropped 5 bases and J dropped 2 bases, with 21 bases sitting between them. The CDR3 region is CASSTPRRRLTQETQYF. Here the CDR3 DNA reads TGTGCCAGCAGCACCCCTCGAAGGAGGCTGACACAAGAGACCCAGTACTTC.

The rearrangement links TRBV29-1 to TRBJ1-6; TRBD1 aligns across 9 bases. Germline CDR1 reads SQVTM; CDR2 reads ANQGSEA. There are 13 residues in the CDR3. J gave up 8 bases and V 6 bases, and 5 bases lay outside the gene matches. DNA for the CDR3: TGCAGCGTCCTCGACAGGGGGGATTCACCCCTCCACTTT. This sequence encodes CSVLDRGDSPLHF.

The CDR3 here is CASSDTGAYGYTF. CDR3 sequence (DNA): TGTGCCAGCAGTGATACAGGGGCCTATGGCTACACCTTC. The V gene is TRBV2, the J gene TRBJ1-2; 7 nucleotides match TRBD1. The CDR3 has 13 residues. J was trimmed by 4 bases and V by 3 bases; bases with no gene match: 2. Germline CDR1 and CDR2: SNHLY and FYNNEI.

This clonotype was counted only a few times. This chain connects TRBV24-1 to TRBJ2-5; possible D gene TRBD2, 5 bases. The CDR3 contains 13 residues. CDR1 is KGHDR and CDR2 is SFDVKD in the germline V gene. V lost 4 bases and J lost 5, with 10 bases in between. The DNA for the CDR3 is TGTGCCACCAGTGAACGGACTCAGGAGACCCAGTACTTC. This gives the protein CATSERTQETQYF.

The chain is built from TRBV6-4 and TRBJ2-2; TRBD1 matches 11 bases. Germline V gives CDR1 MRHNA, CDR2 SNTAGT. The CDR3 consists of 15 residues. After removal of 3 bases from V and 3 bases from J, the junction contained 0 bases not matched to a gene. The chain's CDR3 is CASSEGQGDTGELFF. For the CDR3, the DNA is TGTGCCAGCAGTGAGGGACAGGGGGACACCGGGGAGCTGTTTTTT.

V is TRBV10-3 and J is TRBJ1-5; maybe TRBD1 (6 bases). There are 12 residues in the CDR3. CDR1 and CDR2 from the germline V gene are ENHRY and SYGVKD. V lost 8 bases and J lost 3, with 8 bases in between. CDR3 nucleotides: TGTGCCATCGGACAGCCCAATCAGCCCCAGCATTTT. This encodes CAIGQPNQPQHF.

The V and J genes are TRBV30 and TRBJ2-6; 11 bases are a match to TRBD1. CDR1 and CDR2 from the germline V gene are GTSNPN and SVGIG (reference sequence). The ends lost 5 bases at V and 1 base at J; junction bases unmatched: 13. CDR3 length: 19 amino acids. The DNA of the CDR3 is TGTGCCTGGGGCGATAAGGGACAGGGGGGGAGGTCTGGGGCCAACGTCCTGACTTTC. Protein product: CAWGDKGQGGRSGANVLTF.

This clonotype was seen more than once but under ten times. The J gene is TRBJ2-3, the V gene TRBV2, with D tentatively TRBD1 (5 bases). CDR3 length equals 16 residues. The V gene lost 4 bases and the J gene lost 1 base, with 15 bases spanning the gap. Germline CDR1 is SNHLY and CDR2 is FYNNEI. The CDR3 here is CASSGSRGLGTDTQYF. The CDR3 DNA sequence: TGTGCCAGCAGTGGATCTAGGGGTTTGGGCACAGATACGCAGTATTTT.

The V gene is TRBV27, the J gene TRBJ1-1, with 8 positions matching TRBD1. CDR3 length: 15 residues. After removal of 4 bases from V and 1 base from J, the junction contained 5 bases not matched to a gene. Germline CDR1 MNHEY, CDR2 SMNVEV (reference sequence). The CDR3 sequence is CASSSGQGGNTEAFF. The CDR3 DNA is TGTGCCAGCAGTTCCGGACAGGGTGGGAACACTGAAGCTTTCTTT.

This rearrangement joins TRBV20-1 to TRBJ1-2; 9 bases align to TRBD1. Germline values: CDR1 DFQATT, CDR2 SNEGSKA (reference sequence). CDR3 size: 15 residues. The J segment lost 0 bases and the V segment lost 6 bases, leaving 8 bases of the junction unmatched. In DNA form, the CDR3 reads TGCAGTGCCCCGGACAGGGGCTCATCTAACTATGGCTACACCTTC. Its translation: CSAPDRGSSNYGYTF.

The chain has TRBV10-3 and TRBJ1-1; D may be TRBD1 (6 bases). CDR3 length: 12 residues. The germline V gene encodes CDR1 ENHRY and CDR2 SYGVKD. Trimming removed 6 bases from V and 12 bases from J, with 17 bases in between. CDR3 bases: TGTGCCATCAGCGGGACAATTTCTGGGACTTTCTTT. Amino acids: CAISGTISGTFF.

The rearrangement links TRBV14 to TRBJ2-5; no clear D. The length of the CDR3 is 13 residues. CDR1 is SGHDN and CDR2 is FVKESK in the germline V gene. Trimming took off 5 bases at V and 5 bases at J, with 12 bases between the two ends. This chain's CDR3 is CASSFDIGETQYF. In DNA, the CDR3 is TGTGCCAGCAGCTTCGACATCGGGGAGACCCAGTACTTC.

This clonotype was counted once. J is TRBJ1-1 and V is TRBV6-1, with TRBD1 as a possible D gene (6 bases). Between the trimmed V and J ends, which lost 7 bases and 6 bases, there was a span of 15 bases. There are 13 residues in the CDR3. CDR1 is MNHNS and CDR2 is SASEGT in the germline V gene. The CDR3: CASKQGTHAEAFF. In DNA, the CDR3 is TGTGCCAGCAAGCAGGGGACGCACGCTGAAGCTTTCTTT.

This clonotype has more than one count but fewer than ten. The rearrangement joins TRBV12-3 or TRBV12-4 to TRBJ2-1; D might be TRBD2 (6 bases). V lost 3 bases and J lost 4, with 13 bases in between. The CDR3 is 15 amino acids. The CDR3 nucleotides read TGTGCCAGCAGTTTTAGTAGCCGGGGGTACAATGAGCAGTTCTTC. Translated, it gives CASSFSSRGYNEQFF.

V gene TRBV28 combines with J gene TRBJ2-3; no reliable D call. Germline values: CDR1 MDHEN, CDR2 SYDVKM. This CDR3 is built from 15 residues. V was shortened by 5 bases and J by 6 bases, with 18 bases between the two germline ends. The CDR3 DNA is TGTGCCAGCAGTCCTGAGACACCCGCCGCGGATACGCAGTATTTT. Translated: CASSPETPAADTQYF.

This clonotype was seen just once. V and J are TRBV20-1 and TRBJ2-3; 14 bases match TRBD2. The ends lost 6 bases at V and 4 bases at J; junction bases unmatched: 9. Germline lookup yields CDR1 DFQATT and CDR2 SNEGSKA (reference sequence). CDR3 size: 16 residues. The DNA for the CDR3 is TGCAGTGCCTCGGGACTAGCGGGAGCTAAGGCAGATACGCAGTATTTT. Amino acid sequence: CSASGLAGAKADTQYF.

The CDR3, as DNA: TGTGCCAGCAGCGAACAAAATCCGGGACTAAAGATCACAGATACGCAGTATTTT. Translated, it gives CASSEQNPGLKITDTQYF. The V call is TRBV11-1, the J call TRBJ2-3, with 7 bases aligning to TRBD2. The germline CDR1 and CDR2 sequences are SGHAT and FQDESV (reference sequence). J was trimmed by 2 bases and V by 5 bases; bases with no gene match: 16. This CDR3 region has 18 residues.

The chain has TRBV19 and TRBJ1-3; no firm D call. Germline assignment: CDR1 LNHDA and CDR2 SQIVND (reference sequence). The CDR3 consists of 16 residues. Trimming cost V 5 bases and J 0 bases, with 14 bases left between them. CDR3 in amino acids: CASSPTSVYSGNTIYF. The CDR3 DNA is TGTGCCAGTAGTCCTACCTCGGTCTACTCTGGAAACACCATATATTTT.

This clonotype has just a few counts. J is TRBJ2-7 and V is TRBV6-1; D is unresolved. Germline CDR1 is MNHNS and CDR2 is SASEGT. This CDR3 region has 12 residues. V lost 6 bases, J lost 1 base, and 7 bases lay in between. CDR3 DNA sequence: TGTGCCAGCAGGACCGGGTCCTACGAGCAGTACTTC. Its protein is CASRTGSYEQYF.

This clonotype was seen a few times. The CDR3 DNA sequence: TGTGCCAGCAGTTACTCGCCGGGGGCGTCCTACGAGCAGTACTTC. The encoded protein is CASSYSPGASYEQYF. J is TRBJ2-7 and V is TRBV6-5, with D possibly called TRBD1 or TRBD2 (6 bases each). This CDR3 spans 15 amino acids. Trimming stripped 0 bases from V and 1 base from J, with 10 bases between. Germline loops: CDR1 MNHEY, CDR2 SVGAGI.

This clonotype was seen a handful of times. The CDR3 protein is CASSYGVADTQYF. As DNA, the CDR3 is TGTGCCAGCAGCTATGGGGTTGCGGATACGCAGTATTTT. This chain connects TRBV7-2 to TRBJ2-3; D gene ambiguous. V lost 4 bases and J 6 bases, leaving 11 bases between the germline ends. This CDR3 has 13 residues. In germline, CDR1 is SGHTA, CDR2 FQGNSA.

This clonotype was observed a single time. This chain uses TRBV25-1 with TRBJ1-1; D gene uncertain. V lost 3 bases and J lost 0, with 11 bases in between. Germline V CDR1 and CDR2: MGHDK, SYGVNS. CDR3 length: 15 residues. CDR3 protein: CASSDPKLLNTEAFF. CDR3 sequence (DNA): TGTGCCAGCAGTGATCCGAAGTTACTGAACACTGAAGCTTTCTTT.